The following is a T cell receptor beta chain sequence with its context. Its antigen is as yet unknown. This sample stems from a study of shared clonotypes between healthy human individuals. As for the study in general: The donors, a couple of women and three men, were aged 18 to 49.

A CD45RA-negative memory subset and a CD45RA+ naive subset were separated from the CD4+ cells. General study points: Among non-shared clonotypes, generation probabilities were lower than among those shared by all four donors.

DNA at 150 to 250 ng, tens of thousands of T cell genomes, went into sorted-subset replicate PCRs. Produced via immunoSEQ multiplex PCR; TCRdb's table is partial and in-frame only. Among 600,000 to 700,000 clones listed, around 73% were seen once. The CDR3 has 15 amino acids. Germline V gene lookup returns CDR1 KGHSH and CDR2 LQKENI. Trimming cost V 5 bases and J 6 bases; bases outside gene matches: 7. The clonotype originates from a woman under 40 in good health. The material sequenced was memory CD4+ T cells sorted from blood. The subset here: CD45RA-negative fraction. This chain links TRBV18 with TRBJ2-2, with TRBD1 matching over 9 bases. CDR3 residues: CASSSRDRAAGELFF. Here the CDR3 DNA reads TGTGCCAGCTCAAGCCGGGACAGGGCAGCCGGGGAGCTGTTTTTT.